This record covers a single T cell receptor beta chain. Its specificity is not known. The germline V gene encodes CDR1 ENHRY and CDR2 SYGVKD. This CDR3 region has 15 residues. The V end lost 0 bases, the J end lost 2 bases, and 9 bases lay between the germline ends. Produced via immunoSEQ multiplex PCR; TCRdb's table is partial and in-frame only. The sample holds 40,000 to 55,000 clones; approximately 91% are singletons and the top ten take 25% to 35%. These data belong to a study of OX40 agonist ivuxolimab in advanced cancers. In the study overall: Prior anti-PD-1, anti-PD-L1 or anti-CTLA-4 therapy did not bar entry, and about 40% had some.

Study-wide results and caveats: Expanded clones were, on average, more numerous among CD8+ T cells than CD4+.

This specimen was CD4+ or CD8+ T cells sorted from blood, taken in a trial of the OX40 agonist ivuxolimab. The clonotype comes from an adult with an advanced solid tumor such as melanoma, head and neck, liver or kidney cancer. The chain employs TRBV10-3 and TRBJ2-3, with D possibly called TRBD1 or TRBD2 (5 bases each). The CDR3 sequence is CAISESGDDTDTQYF. CDR3 nucleotide sequence: TGTGCCATCAGTGAGTCAGGGGACGACACAGATACGCAGTATTTT.